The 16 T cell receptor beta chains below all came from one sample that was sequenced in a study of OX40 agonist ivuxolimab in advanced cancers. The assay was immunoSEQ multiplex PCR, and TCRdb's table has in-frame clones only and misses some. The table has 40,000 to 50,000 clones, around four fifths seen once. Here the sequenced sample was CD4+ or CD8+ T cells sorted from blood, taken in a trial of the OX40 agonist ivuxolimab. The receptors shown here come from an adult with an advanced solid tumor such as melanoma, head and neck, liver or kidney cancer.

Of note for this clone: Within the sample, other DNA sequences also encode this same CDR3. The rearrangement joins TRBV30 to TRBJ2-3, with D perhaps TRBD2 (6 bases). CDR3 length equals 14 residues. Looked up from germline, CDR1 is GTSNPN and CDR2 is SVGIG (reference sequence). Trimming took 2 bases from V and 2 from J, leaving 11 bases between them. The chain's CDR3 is CAWSREDITDTQYF. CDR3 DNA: TGTGCCTGGAGTAGGGAGGACATCACAGATACGCAGTATTTT.

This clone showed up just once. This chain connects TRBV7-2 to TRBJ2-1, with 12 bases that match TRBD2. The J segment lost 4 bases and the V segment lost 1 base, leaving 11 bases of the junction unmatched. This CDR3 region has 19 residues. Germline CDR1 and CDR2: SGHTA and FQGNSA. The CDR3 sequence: CASSLVPGLAGRIYNEQFF. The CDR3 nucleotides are TGTGCCAGCAGCTTAGTACCGGGACTAGCGGGCAGGATATACAATGAGCAGTTCTTC.

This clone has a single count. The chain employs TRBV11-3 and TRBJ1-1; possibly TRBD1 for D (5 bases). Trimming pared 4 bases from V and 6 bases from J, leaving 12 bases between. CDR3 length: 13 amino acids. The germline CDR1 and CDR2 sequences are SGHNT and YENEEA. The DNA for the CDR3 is TGTGCCAGCAGCTCCCGGGACTGGGCTGAAGCTTTCTTT. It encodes CASSSRDWAEAFF. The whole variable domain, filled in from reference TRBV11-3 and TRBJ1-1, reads EAGVVQSPRYKIIEKKQPVAFWCNPISGHNTLYWYLQNLGQGPELLIRYENEEAVDDSQLPKDRFSAERLKGVDSTLKIQPAELGDSAVYLCASSSRDWAEAFFGQGTRLTVV.

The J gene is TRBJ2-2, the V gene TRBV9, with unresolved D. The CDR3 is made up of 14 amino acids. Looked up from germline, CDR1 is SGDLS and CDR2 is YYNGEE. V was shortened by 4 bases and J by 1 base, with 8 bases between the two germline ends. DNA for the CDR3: TGTGCCAGCAGCTCCCAGAGGAACACCGGGGAGCTGTTTTTT. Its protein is CASSSQRNTGELFF.

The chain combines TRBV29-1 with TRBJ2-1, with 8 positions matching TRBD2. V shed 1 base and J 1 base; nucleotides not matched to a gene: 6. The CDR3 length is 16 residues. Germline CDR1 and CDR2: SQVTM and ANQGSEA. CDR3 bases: TGCAGCGTTGAAGGCGGGACTAGGGCGTCCTACAATGAGCAGTTCTTC. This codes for CSVEGGTRASYNEQFF.

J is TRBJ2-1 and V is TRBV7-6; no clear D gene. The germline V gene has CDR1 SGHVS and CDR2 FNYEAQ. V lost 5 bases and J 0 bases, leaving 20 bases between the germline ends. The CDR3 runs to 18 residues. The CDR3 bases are TGTGCCAGCAGCCTCCGCATGGCCGGGCTCAGCTCCTACAATGAGCAGTTCTTC. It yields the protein CASSLRMAGLSSYNEQFF.

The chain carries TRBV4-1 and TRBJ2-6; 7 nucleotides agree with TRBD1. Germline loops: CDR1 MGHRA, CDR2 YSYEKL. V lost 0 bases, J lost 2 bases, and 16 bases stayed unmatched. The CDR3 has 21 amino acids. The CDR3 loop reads CASSQDRGVRQGTTGANVLTF. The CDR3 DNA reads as TGCGCCAGCAGCCAAGATCGGGGCGTGAGACAGGGAACCACTGGGGCCAACGTCCTGACTTTC.

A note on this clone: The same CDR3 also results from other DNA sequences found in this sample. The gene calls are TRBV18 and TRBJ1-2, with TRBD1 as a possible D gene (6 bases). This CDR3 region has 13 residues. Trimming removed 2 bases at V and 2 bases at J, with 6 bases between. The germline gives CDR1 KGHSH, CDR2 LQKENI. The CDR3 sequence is CASSPGGNYGYTF. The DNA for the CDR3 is TGTGCCAGCTCACCAGGGGGCAACTATGGCTACACCTTC.

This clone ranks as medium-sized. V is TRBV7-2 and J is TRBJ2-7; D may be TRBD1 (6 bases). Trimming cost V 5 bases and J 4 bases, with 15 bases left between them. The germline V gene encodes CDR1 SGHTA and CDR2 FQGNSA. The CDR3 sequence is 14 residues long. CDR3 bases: TGTGCCAGCAGCACCAACAGGGAAGCTTACGAGCAGTACTTC. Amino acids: CASSTNREAYEQYF.

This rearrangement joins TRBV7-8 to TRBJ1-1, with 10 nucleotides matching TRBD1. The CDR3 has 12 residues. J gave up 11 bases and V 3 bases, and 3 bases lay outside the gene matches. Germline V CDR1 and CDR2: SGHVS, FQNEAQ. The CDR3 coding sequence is TGTGCCAGCAGCTTCGACAGGGGGCGGGCTTTCTTT. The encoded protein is CASSFDRGRAFF.

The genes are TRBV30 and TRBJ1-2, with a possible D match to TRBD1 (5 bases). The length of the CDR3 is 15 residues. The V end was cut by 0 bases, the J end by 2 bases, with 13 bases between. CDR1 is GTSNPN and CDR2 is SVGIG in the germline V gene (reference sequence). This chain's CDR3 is CAWSVLAGRNYGYTF. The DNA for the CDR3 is TGTGCCTGGAGTGTATTGGCAGGGAGAAACTATGGCTACACCTTC. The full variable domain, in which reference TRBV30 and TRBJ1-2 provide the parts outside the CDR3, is SQTIHQWPATLVQPVGSPLSLECTVEGTSNPNLYWYRQAAGRGLQLLFYSVGIGQISSEVPQNLSASRPQDRQFILSSKKLLLSDSGFYLCAWSVLAGRNYGYTFGSGTRLTVV.

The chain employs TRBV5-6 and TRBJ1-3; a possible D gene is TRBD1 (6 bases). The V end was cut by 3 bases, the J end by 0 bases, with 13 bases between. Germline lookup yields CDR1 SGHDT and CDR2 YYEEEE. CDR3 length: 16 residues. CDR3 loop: CASSYRAPNSGNTIYF. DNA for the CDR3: TGTGCCAGCAGCTACAGGGCTCCGAACTCTGGAAACACCATATATTTT.

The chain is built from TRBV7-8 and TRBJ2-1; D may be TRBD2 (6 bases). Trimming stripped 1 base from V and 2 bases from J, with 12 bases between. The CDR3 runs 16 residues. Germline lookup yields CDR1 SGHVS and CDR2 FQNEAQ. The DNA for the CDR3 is TGTGCCAGCAGCTTAGGCCGGAGACTAGCCTACAATGAGCAGTTCTTC. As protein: CASSLGRRLAYNEQFF.

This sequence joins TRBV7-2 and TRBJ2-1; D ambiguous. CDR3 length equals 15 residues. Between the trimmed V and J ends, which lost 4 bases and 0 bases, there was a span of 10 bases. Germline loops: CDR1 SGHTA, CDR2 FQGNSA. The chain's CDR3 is CASSSSVGSYNEQFF. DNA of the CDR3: TGTGCCAGCAGCTCCTCCGTAGGCTCCTACAATGAGCAGTTCTTC.

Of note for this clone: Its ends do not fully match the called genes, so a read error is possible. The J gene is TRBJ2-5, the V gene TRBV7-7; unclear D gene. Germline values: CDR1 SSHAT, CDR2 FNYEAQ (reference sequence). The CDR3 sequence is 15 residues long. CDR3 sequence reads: CASSFVVGPQETQYF. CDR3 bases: TGTGCTAGCAGCTTTGTGGTGGGCCCCCAAGAGACCCAGTACTTC.

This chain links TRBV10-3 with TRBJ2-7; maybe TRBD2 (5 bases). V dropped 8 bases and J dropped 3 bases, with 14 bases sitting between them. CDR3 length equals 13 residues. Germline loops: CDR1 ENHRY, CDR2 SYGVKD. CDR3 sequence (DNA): TGTGCCATCGCAACCCGGGGTAGCTACGAGCAGTACTTC. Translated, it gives CAIATRGSYEQYF.